This T cell receptor (beta chain) was sequenced during a study of T cells after yellow fever vaccination. The CDR3 extends over 17 amino acids. CDR1 is LGHNA and CDR2 is YSLEER in the germline V gene. V lost 0 bases to trimming and J lost 1 base; unmatched junction nucleotides: 5. TCRdb fed the 5' RACE reads into MiXCR, producing one record per CDR3 protein. The sample consists of 150,000 to 200,000 distinct CDR3 sequences, around 8.5% of them appearing once. This clonotype appeared many times. The specimen was CD8+ T cells sorted from PBMCs, collected 45 days after the yellow fever booster vaccination. The chain has TRBV4-3 and TRBJ2-5, with 10 bases aligning to TRBD2. This receptor was obtained from a man aged 18 to 35 who received the YFV17D yellow fever vaccine. The CDR3 protein is CASSQDIIAGGQETQYF. CDR3 nucleotides: TGCGCCAGCAGCCAAGATATAATAGCGGGGGGCCAAGAGACCCAGTACTTC.